This T cell receptor beta chain was recorded in a study of blood T cell repertoires in COVID-19. Looking at the study overall: Some COVID-19 samples were acute and others convalescent; all came from the United States, Italy and Spain.

Measured with immunoSEQ multiplex PCR; TCRdb has only the in-frame clones, and not every one. The table shows under 300,000 clones, with about 87% occurring only once. CDR1 is SGHTA, CDR2 FQGNSA, per germline. CDR3 size: 15 residues. Trimming stripped 4 bases from V and 2 bases from J, with 14 bases between. The sample consisted of PBMCs or T cells enriched from blood (not recorded which). This TCR was sampled from a woman aged 40 to 50 with acute COVID-19. The V gene is TRBV7-2, the J gene TRBJ1-2; TRBD1 is a possible D gene (5 bases). This CDR3 reads CASSWLTAGNYGYTF. CDR3 in DNA: TGTGCCAGCAGCTGGCTTACAGCAGGGAACTATGGCTACACCTTC.